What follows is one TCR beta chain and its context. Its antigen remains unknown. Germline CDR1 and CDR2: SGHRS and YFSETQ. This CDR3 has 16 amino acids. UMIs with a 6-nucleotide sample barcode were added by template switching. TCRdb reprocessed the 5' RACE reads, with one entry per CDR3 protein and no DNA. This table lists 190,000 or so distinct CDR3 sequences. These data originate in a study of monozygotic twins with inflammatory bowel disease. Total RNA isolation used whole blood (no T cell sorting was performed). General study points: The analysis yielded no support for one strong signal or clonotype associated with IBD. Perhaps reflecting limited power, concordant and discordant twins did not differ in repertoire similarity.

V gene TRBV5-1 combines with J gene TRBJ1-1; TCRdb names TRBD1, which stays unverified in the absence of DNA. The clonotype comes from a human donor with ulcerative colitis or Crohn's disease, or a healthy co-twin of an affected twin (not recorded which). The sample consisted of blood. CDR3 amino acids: CASSKKPGQAYTEAFF.